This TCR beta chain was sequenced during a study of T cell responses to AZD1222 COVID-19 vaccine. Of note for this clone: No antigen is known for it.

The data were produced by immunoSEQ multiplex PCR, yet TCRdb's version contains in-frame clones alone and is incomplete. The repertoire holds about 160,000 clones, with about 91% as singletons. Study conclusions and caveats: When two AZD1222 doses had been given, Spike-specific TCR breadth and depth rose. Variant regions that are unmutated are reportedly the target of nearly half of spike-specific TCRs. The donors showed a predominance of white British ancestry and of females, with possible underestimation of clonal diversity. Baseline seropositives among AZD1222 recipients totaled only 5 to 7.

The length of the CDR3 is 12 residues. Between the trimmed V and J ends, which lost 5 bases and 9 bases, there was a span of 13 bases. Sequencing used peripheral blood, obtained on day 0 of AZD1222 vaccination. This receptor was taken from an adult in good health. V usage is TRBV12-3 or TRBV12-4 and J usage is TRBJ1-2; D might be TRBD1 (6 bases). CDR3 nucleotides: TGTGCCAGCAGTGGGGGGGCGAGGAGCTACACCTTC. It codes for CASSGGARSYTF.